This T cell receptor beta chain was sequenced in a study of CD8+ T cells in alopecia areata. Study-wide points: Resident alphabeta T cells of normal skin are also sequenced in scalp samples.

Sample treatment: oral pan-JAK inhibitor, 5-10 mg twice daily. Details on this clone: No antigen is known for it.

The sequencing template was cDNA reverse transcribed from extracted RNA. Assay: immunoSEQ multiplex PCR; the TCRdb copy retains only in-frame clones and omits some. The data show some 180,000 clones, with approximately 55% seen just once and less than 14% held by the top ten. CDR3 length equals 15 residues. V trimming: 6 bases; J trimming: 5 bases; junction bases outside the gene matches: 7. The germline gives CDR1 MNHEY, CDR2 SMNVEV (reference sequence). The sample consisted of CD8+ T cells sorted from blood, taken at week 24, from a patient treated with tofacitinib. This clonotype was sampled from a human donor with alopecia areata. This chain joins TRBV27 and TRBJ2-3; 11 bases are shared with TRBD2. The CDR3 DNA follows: TGTGCCAGCAGGATAACTAGCGGGGGTGGAGATACGCAGTATTTT. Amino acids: CASRITSGGGDTQYF.